The 23 T cell receptor beta chains below all came from one sample that was sequenced in a study of blood T cells in healthy people across ages. The authors ran a second PCR of 7 to 11 cycles using a sample-barcoded 5' primer and a J-beta primer mix. In TCRdb, the 5' RACE reads were re-called with MiXCR into one record per CDR3 protein. The data contain 850,000 to 1,000,000 distinct CDR3 sequences, roughly 50% of them singletons. The source material was blood. The receptors shown here come from an older woman in good health.

The CDR3 region is CASSLGRAGGQFF. The CDR3, as DNA: TGCGCCAGCAGCCTAGGACGGGCCGGTGGGCAGTTCTTC. V and J are TRBV4-3 and TRBJ2-1; D ambiguous. This CDR3 is built from 13 residues. Looked up from germline, CDR1 is LGHNA and CDR2 is YSLEER. Trimming pared 4 bases from V and 12 bases from J, leaving 16 bases between.

This clonotype came up a few times. V is TRBV7-2 and J is TRBJ1-2, with D maybe TRBD1 (5 bases). The V end was cut by 5 bases, the J end by 4 bases, with 14 bases between. Germline CDR1 and CDR2: SGHTA and FQGNSA. This CDR3 is built from 14 residues. CDR3 protein: CASSPVGAAYGYTF. The CDR3 DNA sequence: TGTGCCAGCAGCCCAGTTGGGGCGGCCTATGGCTACACCTTC.

This clonotype was counted a single time. The rearrangement uses TRBV20-1 and TRBJ1-4; the D is unclear. Germline-derived CDR1 and CDR2 are DFQATT and SNEGSKA (reference sequence). Trimming shortened V by 2 bases and J by 7 bases, and 8 bases separated the two germline ends. The CDR3 length is 12 residues. The CDR3 coding sequence is TGCAGTGCTAGAAACGCGGGTGAAAAACTGTTTTTT. Its translation is CSARNAGEKLFF.

This chain connects TRBV20-1 to TRBJ2-5; no clear D. Trimming took 1 base from V and 11 from J, leaving 20 bases between them. Germline CDR1 reads DFQATT; CDR2 reads SNEGSKA (reference sequence). This CDR3 spans 14 amino acids. The CDR3 DNA is TGCAGTGCTAGAGTTCCAAACTCTCTTTTTGAGCAGTACTTC. Translated: CSARVPNSLFEQYF.

CDR3 amino acids: CASSKGRDRFSYEQYF. The CDR3 region has the DNA TGTGCCAGCAGCAAAGGCCGGGACAGGTTCTCCTACGAGCAGTACTTC. The chain employs TRBV21-1 and TRBJ2-7; no check of the table's D call, TRBD1, against the DNA was made. TRBV21-1 corresponds to a pseudogene. CDR3 length: 16 amino acids.

J is TRBJ2-7 and V is TRBV4-2; no reliable D call. Germline V gene sequence: CDR1 LGHNA, CDR2 YNFKEQ. This CDR3 region has 15 residues. V dropped 4 bases and J dropped 0 bases, with 13 bases sitting between them. CDR3 region: CASSPRARVSYEQYF. For the CDR3, the DNA is TGTGCCAGCAGCCCCCGCGCGAGAGTCTCCTACGAGCAGTACTTC.

The chain couples TRBV28 to TRBJ2-7; 8 bases are a match to TRBD1. Germline V gene data show CDR1 as MDHEN and CDR2 as SYDVKM. The ends lost 7 bases at V and 3 bases at J; junction bases unmatched: 11. The CDR3 sequence is 15 residues long. The CDR3 protein is CASIRSGQAFYEQYF. CDR3 in DNA: TGTGCCAGCATCAGGTCGGGACAGGCTTTCTACGAGCAGTACTTC.

This chain links TRBV12-3 or TRBV12-4 with TRBJ2-4; TRBD2 matches 11 bases. The closer fit of TRBJ2-7 to the DNA end suggests the J call may be wrong. The CDR3 loop spans 15 amino acids. This chain's CDR3 is CASSLQASGRREQYF. The CDR3 nucleotides read TGTGCCAGCAGTTTACAGGCTAGCGGGAGGCGCGAGCAGTACTTC.

The chain carries TRBV2 and TRBJ2-3, with 8 bases identical to TRBD2. The CDR3 is 15 amino acids. Germline values: CDR1 SNHLY, CDR2 FYNNEI. The trim removed 6 bases at V and 8 bases at J, leaving 13 bases unmatched. The CDR3 coding sequence is TGTGCCAGCAGCCCCGGCCCCGGGGGGGGGAGTACGCAGTATTTT. Translation gives CASSPGPGGGSTQYF.

J is TRBJ2-5 and V is TRBV4-1; D remains ambiguous. CDR1 is MGHRA, CDR2 YSYEKL, per germline. This CDR3 spans 15 amino acids. V shed 1 base and J shed 4 bases, with 13 bases lying between them. CDR3 nucleotides: TGCGCCAGCAGCCAAGGTAATAGAAGCCCAGAGACCCAGTACTTC. Translation gives CASSQGNRSPETQYF.

This clonotype was seen a handful of times. The J gene is TRBJ2-5, the V gene TRBV10-3, with 7 bases fitting TRBD2. Trimming cost V 6 bases and J 3 bases; bases outside gene matches: 4. The CDR3 loop spans 13 amino acids. Per the germline V gene, CDR1 is ENHRY and CDR2 is SYGVKD. This CDR3 reads CAIRNLAEETQYF. The CDR3 DNA reads as TGTGCCATCAGAAACCTAGCGGAAGAGACCCAGTACTTC.

The V and J genes are TRBV27 and TRBJ2-1; 9 bases match TRBD2. CDR3 size: 16 residues. Trimming cost V 7 bases and J 7 bases; bases outside gene matches: 14. CDR1 is MNHEY and CDR2 is SMNVEV in the germline V gene (reference sequence). CDR3 in amino acids: CASTPLLSGSPNEQFF. The CDR3 nucleotides are TGTGCCAGCACTCCTCTCCTTAGCGGGAGTCCAAATGAGCAGTTCTTC.

The sample holds one count of this clonotype. V and J are TRBV11-2 and TRBJ2-7; 8 bases fit TRBD1. J was trimmed by 2 bases and V by 4 bases; bases with no gene match: 7. CDR3 length equals 15 residues. CDR1 and CDR2 (germline): SGHAT, FQNNGV. The CDR3 nucleotides read TGTGCCAGCAGCTCGCAGGGGGCTAGCGCCTACGAGCAGTACTTC. Encoded protein: CASSSQGASAYEQYF.

As concerns this clonotype: The junction departs from germline at one end; a sequencing error may be responsible. The chain has TRBV7-9 and TRBJ2-3; the D is unclear. Germline V lookup: CDR1 SEHNR, CDR2 FQNEAQ (reference sequence). The CDR3 has 12 residues. The CDR3 loop is CSSSFELDTQYF. CDR3 nucleotide sequence: TGTTCCAGCAGCTTCGAGCTAGATACGCAGTATTTT.

The chain is built from TRBV7-8 and TRBJ2-1, with 13 bases fitting TRBD2. The CDR3 consists of 15 residues. After removal of 5 bases from V and 12 bases from J, the junction contained 10 bases not matched to a gene. Germline-derived CDR1 and CDR2 are SGHVS and FQNEAQ. The CDR3 DNA sequence: TGTGCCAGCAGCGCGGGCGGACTAGCGGGAGAAGGGCAGTTCTTC. This codes for CASSAGGLAGEGQFF.

This clonotype was detected a few times. For the CDR3, the DNA is TGTGCCAGCAGCCGAGAACTAGCGGGAGGGCGTGAGCAGTACTTC. It codes for CASSRELAGGREQYF. The chain links TRBV7-8 to TRBJ2-5; 13 positions match TRBD2. The ends lost 5 bases at V and 11 bases at J; junction bases unmatched: 11. The CDR3 has 15 residues. CDR1 is SGHVS, CDR2 FQNEAQ, per germline.

This sequence joins TRBV5-6 and TRBJ1-1, with D uncertain. V was clipped by 2 bases and J by 5 bases, with 7 bases between them. This CDR3 contains 12 residues. Per germline, CDR1 SGHDT and CDR2 YYEEEE. This chain's CDR3 is CASSFPATEAFF. CDR3 coding DNA: TGTGCCAGCAGCTTCCCTGCGACTGAAGCTTTCTTT.

As DNA, the CDR3 is TGTGCCAGCGGACGAGAGAGCACAGATACGCAGTATTTT. Residues: CASGRESTDTQYF. The chain combines TRBV28 with TRBJ2-3; D not resolved. The CDR3 is 13 residues long. The V end was cut by 8 bases, the J end by 0 bases, with 9 bases between. Germline CDR1 MDHEN, CDR2 SYDVKM. Complete variable domain (other parts from reference TRBV28 and TRBJ2-3): DVKVTQSSRYLVKRTGEKVFLECVQDMDHENMFWYRQDPGLGLRLIYFSYDVKMKEKGDIPEGYSVSREKKERFSLILESASTNQTSMYLCASGRESTDTQYFGPGTRLTVL.

The chain uses TRBV20-1 and TRBJ2-5; D is unclear. CDR1 DFQATT and CDR2 SNEGSKA come from the germline V gene (reference sequence). The CDR3 consists of 13 residues. V lost 5 bases and J lost 5, with 15 bases in between. CDR3 in amino acids: CSAGHGVGETQYF. The DNA of the CDR3 is TGCAGTGCTGGGCATGGGGTGGGGGAGACCCAGTACTTC.

This clonotype appeared many times. The chain couples TRBV12-3 or TRBV12-4 to TRBJ2-1, with 7 bases matching TRBD2. The CDR3 spans 11 residues. Losses at the gene ends were 8 bases for V and 6 bases for J; bases not matched to a gene: 1. CDR3 DNA sequence: TGTGCCAGCTCTAGCGGCAATGAGCAGTTCTTC. It translates to CASSSGNEQFF.

This clonotype has more than one count but fewer than ten. J is TRBJ1-6 and V is TRBV20-1, with a weak D call TRBD1 (6 bases). The V gene's germline CDR1 is DFQATT and CDR2 SNEGSKA (reference sequence). The CDR3 is 14 amino acids. V was cut by 3 bases and J by 10 bases, with 16 bases left in between. The DNA for the CDR3 is TGCAGTGCTAGTCTCAGGGGTCTGGGGTCACCCCTCCACTTT. It codes for CSASLRGLGSPLHF.

This clonotype was seen more than once but under ten times. V usage is TRBV28 and J usage is TRBJ2-7, with 7 positions matching TRBD2. Looked up from germline, CDR1 is MDHEN and CDR2 is SYDVKM. V trimming: 9 bases; J trimming: 3 bases; junction bases outside the gene matches: 11. The CDR3 is 14 residues long. The CDR3 region is CASNLGTTLYEQYF. DNA for the CDR3: TGTGCCAGTAACCTTGGGACTACGCTCTACGAGCAGTACTTC.

This clonotype has a single count. The chain carries TRBV6-1 and TRBJ2-7, with 7 bases matching TRBD1. The J call is doubtful: the DNA matches TRBJ2-5 better. This CDR3 is 14 amino acids long. Per the germline V gene, CDR1 is MNHNS and CDR2 is SASEGT. This chain's CDR3 is CASSPPGQRVTQYF. CDR3 nucleotide sequence: TGTGCCAGCAGTCCTCCGGGACAGAGAGTGACCCAGTACTTC.